Below, 16 T cell receptor beta chains from the same sample are listed, as sequenced in a study of Tregs in tolerant kidney transplant recipients. The data were produced by immunoSEQ multiplex PCR, yet TCRdb's version contains in-frame clones alone and is incomplete. The data contain tens of thousands of clones, about 91% of them singletons. Related graft donors supplied nonmyeloablative bone marrow transplants, and mixed chimerism was transient. The starting material was CD4+ T cells from blood (PBMCs), obtained 24 months after the transplant. The receptors come from a human patient who received a combined kidney and bone marrow transplant. Some of the T cells may derive from the graft donor.

The V and J genes are TRBV6-5 and TRBJ2-7, with 11 bases matching TRBD2. In germline, CDR1 is MNHEY, CDR2 SVGAGI. J was trimmed by 6 bases and V by 6 bases; bases with no gene match: 7. This CDR3 has 14 amino acids. Written as DNA, the CDR3 is TGTGCCAGCAGATCTCTAGCGGGGGGACTCGAGCAGTACTTC. Its translation is CASRSLAGGLEQYF.

A few counts support this clone. V gene TRBV5-4 combines with J gene TRBJ2-3; 10 positions agree with TRBD2. Germline V lookup: CDR1 SGHNT, CDR2 YYREEE (reference sequence). This CDR3 contains 16 residues. The V and J ends lost 0 bases and 4 bases, in that order; junction bases with no gene match: 5. The CDR3 DNA sequence: TGTGCCAGCAGCTTGGCCAAGCTAGCGGGGGCAGATACGCAGTATTTT. Residues: CASSLAKLAGADTQYF. The variable domain in full, completed from reference TRBV5-4 and TRBJ2-3, reads ETGVTQSPTHLIKTRGQQVTLRCSSQSGHNTVSWYQQALGQGPQFIFQYYREEENGRGNFPPRFSGLQFPNYSSELNVNALELDDSALYLCASSLAKLAGADTQYFGPGTRLTVL.

This clone was picked up one time. The chain joins TRBV19 to TRBJ2-7, with 15 bases lining up with TRBD2. CDR3 length: 15 amino acids. After removal of 5 bases from V and 4 bases from J, the junction contained 3 bases not matched to a gene. Germline V gene sequence: CDR1 LNHDA, CDR2 SQIVND (reference sequence). The CDR3 region is CASSGLAGGPYEQYF. CDR3 nucleotide sequence: TGTGCCAGTAGTGGACTAGCGGGAGGGCCGTACGAGCAGTACTTC.

The chain recombines TRBV5-1 with TRBJ1-1; D is possibly TRBD1 (6 bases). Trimming left V 1 base short and J 3 bases short, with 16 bases between. CDR3 length: 16 residues. CDR1 and CDR2 (germline): SGHRS, YFSETQ. CDR3 nucleotide sequence: TGCGCCAGCAGCTTGACCTCGGGCAGGGGATACACTGAAGCTTTCTTT. It translates to CASSLTSGRGYTEAFF.

This clone came up a few times. The chain recombines TRBV28 with TRBJ1-3; D is unclear. The germline V and J ends were trimmed by 8 bases and 3 bases, with 8 bases remaining between them. This CDR3 comprises 12 residues. The germline CDR1 and CDR2 sequences are MDHEN and SYDVKM. In nucleotides, the CDR3 is TGTGCCAGCCAGGACTTTGGAAACACCATATATTTT. Protein sequence: CASQDFGNTIYF.

This chain connects TRBV7-9 to TRBJ1-5; 8 bases map to TRBD1. Per the germline V gene, CDR1 is SEHNR and CDR2 is FQNEAQ (reference sequence). J lost 16 bases, V lost 3 bases, and 14 bases had no gene match. CDR3 length: 14 amino acids. The CDR3 loop is CASSFLHGQGPVHF. DNA of the CDR3: TGTGCCAGCAGCTTCCTCCACGGACAGGGCCCGGTACATTTT.

The CDR3 DNA follows: TGTGCCAGCAGTGAAGGCGGTGGGCAGCCCCAGCATTTT. This gives the protein CASSEGGGQPQHF. The J gene is TRBJ1-5, the V gene TRBV2; D is ambiguous. V was shortened by 1 base and J by 7 bases, with 8 bases between the two germline ends. Per germline, CDR1 SNHLY and CDR2 FYNNEI. The CDR3 length is 13 residues.

The chain couples TRBV7-9 to TRBJ1-5; 10 nucleotides align to TRBD1. The V segment lost 1 base and the J segment 5 bases; nucleotides outside the gene matches: 2. CDR1 is SEHNR and CDR2 is FQNEAQ in the germline V gene (reference sequence). This CDR3 has 15 amino acids. CDR3 sequence: CASSLGGTGDQPQHF. Here the CDR3 DNA reads TGTGCCAGCAGCTTAGGGGGGACAGGGGATCAGCCCCAGCATTTT. The entire variable domain, with the rest obtained from reference TRBV7-9 and TRBJ1-5, is as follows: DTGVSQNPRHKITKRGQNVTFRCDPISEHNRLYWYRQTLGQGPEFLTYFQNEAQLEKSRLLSDRFSAERPKGSFSTLEIQRTEQGDSAMYLCASSLGGTGDQPQHFGDGTRLSIL.

CDR3 coding DNA: TGTGCCAGCAGCTTACGTACGGGAGAAGCAAGAAATGAGCAGTTCTTC. It yields the protein CASSLRTGEARNEQFF. This sequence joins TRBV11-3 and TRBJ2-1; D possibly corresponds to TRBD2 (6 bases). The CDR3 runs to 16 residues. V was cut by 2 bases and J by 7 bases, with 18 bases left in between. The germline CDR1 and CDR2 sequences are SGHNT and YENEEA.

The chain couples TRBV18 to TRBJ2-5, with D hard to call. Germline V CDR1 and CDR2: KGHSH, LQKENI. This CDR3 has 12 amino acids. V was cut by 5 bases and J by 4 bases, with 8 bases left in between. The CDR3 DNA sequence: TGTGCCAGCTCATCCAGGCTAGAGACCCAGTACTTC. Residues: CASSSRLETQYF.

The chain recombines TRBV7-3 with TRBJ1-1; a weak D match, TRBD1 (6 bases). CDR3 length equals 12 residues. V shed 5 bases and J shed 5 bases, with 9 bases lying between them. The V gene's germline CDR1 is SGHTA and CDR2 FQGTGA. The CDR3 protein is CASSKGGTEAFF. The CDR3 region has the DNA TGTGCCAGCAGCAAAGGGGGTACTGAAGCTTTCTTT.

The gene calls are TRBV6-5 and TRBJ1-6; 8 bases line up with TRBD1. Trimming took 8 bases from V and 9 from J; bases not matched to a gene: 9. The CDR3 runs 14 residues. Germline CDR1 and CDR2: MNHEY and SVGAGI. For the CDR3, the DNA is TGTGCCAGCGGGGAGGGACAGGACCTTTCACCCCTCCACTTT. Amino acids: CASGEGQDLSPLHF.

The chain combines TRBV7-2 with TRBJ1-1; 7 bases line up with TRBD1. The CDR3 runs to 15 residues. Germline V gene data show CDR1 as SGHTA and CDR2 as FQGNSA. J was trimmed by 5 bases and V by 5 bases; bases with no gene match: 11. CDR3 sequence: CASSPHRGDGTEAFF. CDR3 DNA sequence: TGTGCCAGCAGCCCCCACAGGGGAGATGGAACTGAAGCTTTCTTT.

This chain joins TRBV6-1 and TRBJ1-1; D might be TRBD1 (6 bases). Looked up from germline, CDR1 is MNHNS and CDR2 is SASEGT. The CDR3 runs 17 residues. V lost 4 bases and J lost 4, with 22 bases in between. The CDR3 region has the DNA TGTGCCAGCAGTGGCTTCACAGGGTTGGTGGTGGGCACTGAAGCTTTCTTT. Translation gives CASSGFTGLVVGTEAFF.

This chain links TRBV7-2 with TRBJ1-1; D unclear. Germline lookup yields CDR1 SGHTA and CDR2 FQGNSA. This CDR3 has 15 amino acids. V lost 5 bases to trimming and J lost 0 bases, with 13 bases between them. CDR3 DNA sequence: TGTGCCAGCAGCACCCAGGCAGACCTGAACACTGAAGCTTTCTTT. It is translated as CASSTQADLNTEAFF.

The V and J genes are TRBV11-2 and TRBJ2-5; 7 bases line up with TRBD1. The CDR3 consists of 13 residues. With 4 bases clipped from V and 5 bases from J, the junction kept 4 bases outside the gene matches. Looked up from germline, CDR1 is SGHAT and CDR2 is FQNNGV. CDR3 in DNA: TGTGCCAGCAGCTCTACAGGGGTGGAGACCCAGTACTTC. It translates to CASSSTGVETQYF. Drawing the rest from reference TRBV11-2 and TRBJ2-5, the complete variable domain is EAGVAQSPRYKIIEKRQSVAFWCNPISGHATLYWYQQILGQGPKLLIQFQNNGVVDDSQLPKDRFSAERLKGVDSTLKIQPAKLEDSAVYLCASSSTGVETQYFGPGTRLLVL.